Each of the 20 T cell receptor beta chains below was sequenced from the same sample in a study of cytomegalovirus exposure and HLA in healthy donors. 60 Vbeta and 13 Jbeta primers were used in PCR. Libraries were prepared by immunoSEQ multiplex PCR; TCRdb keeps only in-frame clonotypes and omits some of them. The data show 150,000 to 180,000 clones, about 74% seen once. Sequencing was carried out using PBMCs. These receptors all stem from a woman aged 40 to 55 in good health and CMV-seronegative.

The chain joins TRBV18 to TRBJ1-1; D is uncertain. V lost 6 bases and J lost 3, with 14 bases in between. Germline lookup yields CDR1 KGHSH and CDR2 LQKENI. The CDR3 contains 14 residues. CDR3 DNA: TGTGCCAGCTCCCGCGAAGTGTTTGACACTGAAGCTTTCTTT. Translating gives CASSREVFDTEAFF.

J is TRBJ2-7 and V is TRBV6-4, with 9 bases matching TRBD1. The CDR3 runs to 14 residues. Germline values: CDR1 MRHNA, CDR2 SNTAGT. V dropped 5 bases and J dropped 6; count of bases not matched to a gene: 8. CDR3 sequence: CASSPGTGMSEQYF. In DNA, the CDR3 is TGTGCCAGCAGTCCCGGGACAGGGATGAGCGAGCAGTACTTC.

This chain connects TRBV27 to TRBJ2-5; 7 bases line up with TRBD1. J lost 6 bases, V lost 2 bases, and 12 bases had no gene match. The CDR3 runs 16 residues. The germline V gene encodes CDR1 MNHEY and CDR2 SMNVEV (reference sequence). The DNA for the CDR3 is TGTGCCAGCAGTTTACGATCCGGAGACAGGGAGCAGACCCAGTACTTC. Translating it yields CASSLRSGDREQTQYF.

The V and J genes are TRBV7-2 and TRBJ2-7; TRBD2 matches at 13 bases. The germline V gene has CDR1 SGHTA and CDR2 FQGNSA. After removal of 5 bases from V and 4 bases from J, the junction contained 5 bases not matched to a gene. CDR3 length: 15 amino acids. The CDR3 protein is CASSPGLAGTYEQYF. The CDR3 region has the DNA TGTGCCAGCAGCCCGGGACTAGCGGGGACATACGAGCAGTACTTC. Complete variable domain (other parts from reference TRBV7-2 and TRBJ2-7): GAGVSQSPSNKVTEKGKDVELRCDPISGHTALYWYRQSLGQGLEFLIYFQGNSAPDKSGLPSDRFSAERTGGSVSTLTIQRTQQEDSAVYLCASSPGLAGTYEQYFGPGTRLTVT.

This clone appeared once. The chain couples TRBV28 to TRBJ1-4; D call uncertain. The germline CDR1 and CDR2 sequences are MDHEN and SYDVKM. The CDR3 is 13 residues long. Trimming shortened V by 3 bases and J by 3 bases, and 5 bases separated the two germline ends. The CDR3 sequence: CASSFRANEKLFF. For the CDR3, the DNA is TGTGCCAGCAGTTTCCGCGCTAATGAAAAACTGTTTTTT.

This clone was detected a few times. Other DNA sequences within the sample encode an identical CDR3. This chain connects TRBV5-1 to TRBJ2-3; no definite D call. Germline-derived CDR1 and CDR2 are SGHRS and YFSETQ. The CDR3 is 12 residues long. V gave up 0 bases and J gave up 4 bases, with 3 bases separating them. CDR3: CASSLAADTQYF. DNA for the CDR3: TGCGCCAGCAGCTTGGCGGCAGATACGCAGTATTTT.

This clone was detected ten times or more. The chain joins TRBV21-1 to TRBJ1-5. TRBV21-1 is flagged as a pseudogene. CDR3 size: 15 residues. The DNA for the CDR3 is TGTGCCAGCAGCAAGGAGGGGCAGAGCAATCAGCCCCAGCATTTT. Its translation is CASSKEGQSNQPQHF.

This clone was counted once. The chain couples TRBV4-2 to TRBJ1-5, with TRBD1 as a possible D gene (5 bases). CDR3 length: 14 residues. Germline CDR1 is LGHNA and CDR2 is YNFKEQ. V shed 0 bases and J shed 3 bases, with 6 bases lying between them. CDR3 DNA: TGTGCCAGCAGCCAAGAGGACATCAATCAGCCCCAGCATTTT. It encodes CASSQEDINQPQHF.

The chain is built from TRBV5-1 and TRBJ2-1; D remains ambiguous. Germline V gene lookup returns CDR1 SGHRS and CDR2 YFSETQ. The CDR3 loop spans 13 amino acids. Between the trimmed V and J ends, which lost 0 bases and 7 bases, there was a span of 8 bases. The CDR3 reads CASSLARANEQFF. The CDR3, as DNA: TGCGCCAGCAGCTTGGCTAGAGCTAATGAGCAGTTCTTC.

CDR3 region: CASSLTGGRETQYF. CDR3 DNA: TGTGCCAGCAGCTTGACGGGAGGTCGAGAGACCCAGTACTTC. The chain couples TRBV5-4 to TRBJ2-5, with 7 positions matching TRBD2. V gave up 1 base and J gave up 4 bases; unmatched junction bases: 4. The CDR3 contains 14 residues. Germline V lookup: CDR1 SGHNT, CDR2 YYREEE (reference sequence).

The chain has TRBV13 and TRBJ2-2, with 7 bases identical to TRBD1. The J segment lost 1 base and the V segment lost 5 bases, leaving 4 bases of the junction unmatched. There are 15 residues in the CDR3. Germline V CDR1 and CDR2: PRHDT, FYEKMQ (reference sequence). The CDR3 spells CASSLRQGNTGELFF. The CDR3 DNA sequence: TGTGCCAGCAGCCTCCGACAGGGGAACACCGGGGAGCTGTTTTTT.

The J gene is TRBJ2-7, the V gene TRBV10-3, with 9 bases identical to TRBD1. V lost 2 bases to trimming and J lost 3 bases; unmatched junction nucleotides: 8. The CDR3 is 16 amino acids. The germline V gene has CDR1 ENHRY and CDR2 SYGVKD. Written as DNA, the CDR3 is TGTGCCATCAGTGAGGTGGCGGGACAGGGTCGCTACGAGCAGTACTTC. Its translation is CAISEVAGQGRYEQYF.

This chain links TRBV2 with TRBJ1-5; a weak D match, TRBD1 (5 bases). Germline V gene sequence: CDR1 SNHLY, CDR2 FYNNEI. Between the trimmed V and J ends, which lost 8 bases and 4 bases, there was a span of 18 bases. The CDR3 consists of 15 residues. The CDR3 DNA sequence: TGTGCCAGCCAAGCGCAGGGACTCTCGAATCAGCCCCAGCATTTT. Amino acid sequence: CASQAQGLSNQPQHF.

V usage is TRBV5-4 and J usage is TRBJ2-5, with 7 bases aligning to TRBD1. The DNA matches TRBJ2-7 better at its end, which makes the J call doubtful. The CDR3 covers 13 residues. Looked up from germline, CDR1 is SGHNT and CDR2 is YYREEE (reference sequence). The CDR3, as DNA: TGTGCCAGCAGCCGGACAGGAACCTACGAGCAGTACTTC. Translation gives CASSRTGTYEQYF.

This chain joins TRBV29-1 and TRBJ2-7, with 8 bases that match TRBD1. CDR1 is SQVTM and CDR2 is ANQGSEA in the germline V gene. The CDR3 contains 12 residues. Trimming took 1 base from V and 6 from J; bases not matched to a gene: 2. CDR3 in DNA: TGCAGCGTTGAAGGCACAGGGGGCGAGCAGTACTTC. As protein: CSVEGTGGEQYF.

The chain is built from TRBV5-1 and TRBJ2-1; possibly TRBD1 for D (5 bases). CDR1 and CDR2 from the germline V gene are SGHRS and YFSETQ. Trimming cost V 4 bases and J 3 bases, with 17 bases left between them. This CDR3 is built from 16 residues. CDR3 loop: CASSIERQNLYNEQFF. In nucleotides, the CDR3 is TGCGCCAGCAGCATAGAAAGACAGAACCTCTACAATGAGCAGTTCTTC.

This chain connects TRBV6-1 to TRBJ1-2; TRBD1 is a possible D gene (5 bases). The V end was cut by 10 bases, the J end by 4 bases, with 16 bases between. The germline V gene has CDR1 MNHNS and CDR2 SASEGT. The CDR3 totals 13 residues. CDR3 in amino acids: CATTGGMSYGYTF. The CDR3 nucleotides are TGTGCCACCACGGGGGGGATGTCCTATGGCTACACCTTC.

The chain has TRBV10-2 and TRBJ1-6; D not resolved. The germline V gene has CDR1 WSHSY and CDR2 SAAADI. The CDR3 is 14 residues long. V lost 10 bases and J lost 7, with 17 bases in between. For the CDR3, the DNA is TGCGCCACCCATAAGGAGGTGGGGAATTCACCCCTCCACTTT. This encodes CATHKEVGNSPLHF.

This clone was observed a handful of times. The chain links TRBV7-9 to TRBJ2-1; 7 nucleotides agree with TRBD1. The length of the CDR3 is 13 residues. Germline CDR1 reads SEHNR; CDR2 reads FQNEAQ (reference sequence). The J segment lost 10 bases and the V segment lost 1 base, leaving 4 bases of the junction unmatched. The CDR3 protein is CASSLVETGEQFF. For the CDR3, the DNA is TGTGCCAGCAGCTTAGTTGAGACAGGGGAGCAGTTCTTC.

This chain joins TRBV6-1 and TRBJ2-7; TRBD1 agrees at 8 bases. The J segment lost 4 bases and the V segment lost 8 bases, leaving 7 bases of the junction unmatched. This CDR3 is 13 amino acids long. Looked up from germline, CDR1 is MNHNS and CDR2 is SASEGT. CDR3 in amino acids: CASCRTGRYEQYF. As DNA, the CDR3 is TGTGCCAGCTGTAGGACAGGGAGGTACGAGCAGTACTTC.